The sequence of this T cell receptor beta chain was determined in a study of beta chain features in type 1 diabetes. The CDR3 has 14 residues. Germline lookup yields CDR1 SEHNR and CDR2 FQNEAQ (reference sequence). The V gene lost 5 bases and the J gene lost 1 base, with 8 bases spanning the gap. As for this clone: What it binds is unknown.

Sequenced material consisted of expressed TCRB transcripts (all of the isolated RNA was reverse transcribed). Libraries were prepared by immunoSEQ multiplex PCR; TCRdb keeps only in-frame clonotypes and omits some of them. This sample has around 280,000 clones; roughly 15% occur once, and the top ten carry roughly 0.015%. Overall study results and limits: There was a moderate but significant shortening of TCRB CDR3s in all four CD4+ subsets of Type 1 diabetes patients.

Sequencing was done on a sample of naive CD4+ T cells from blood. This chain uses TRBV7-9 with TRBJ2-2; the D gene is possibly TRBD2 (5 bases). The TCR comes from a man aged 18-30 years with type 1 diabetes. The CDR3 sequence is CASSRSGNTGELFF. The DNA of the CDR3 is TGTGCCAGCAGCCGCAGCGGGAACACCGGGGAGCTGTTTTTT.